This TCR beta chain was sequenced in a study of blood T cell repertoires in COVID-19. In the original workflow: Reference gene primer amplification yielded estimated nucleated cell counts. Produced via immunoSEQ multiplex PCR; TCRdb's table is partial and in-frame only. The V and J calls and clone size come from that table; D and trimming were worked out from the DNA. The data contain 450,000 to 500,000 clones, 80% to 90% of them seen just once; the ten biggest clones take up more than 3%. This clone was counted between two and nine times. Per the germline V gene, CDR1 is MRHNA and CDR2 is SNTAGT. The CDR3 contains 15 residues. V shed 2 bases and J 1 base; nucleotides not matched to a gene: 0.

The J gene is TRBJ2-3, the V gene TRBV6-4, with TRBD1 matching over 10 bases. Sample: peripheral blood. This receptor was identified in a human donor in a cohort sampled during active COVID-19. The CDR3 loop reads CASSDGTGGTDTQYF. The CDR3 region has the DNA TGTGCCAGCAGTGACGGGACAGGGGGCACAGATACGCAGTATTTT.